Below, 5 T cell receptor beta chains from the same sample are listed, as sequenced in a study of blood T cell repertoires in COVID-19. Libraries were prepared by immunoSEQ multiplex PCR; TCRdb keeps only in-frame clonotypes and omits some of them. The table has under 450,000 clones, 65% to 90% seen once. The sequenced sample was peripheral blood. These receptors came from a woman in her sixties with COVID-19, enrolled during active disease.

The J gene is TRBJ2-2, the V gene TRBV10-3; TRBD1 is a possible D gene (6 bases). The CDR3 has 17 amino acids. Germline assignment: CDR1 ENHRY and CDR2 SYGVKD. Between the trimmed V and J ends, which lost 5 bases and 1 base, there was a span of 17 bases. This CDR3 is CAISRSSPGQNTGELFF. The CDR3 DNA follows: TGTGCCATCAGTCGAAGCTCCCCGGGACAGAACACCGGGGAGCTGTTTTTT.

The V gene is TRBV7-9, the J gene TRBJ2-7, with D unresolved. Trimming cost V 1 base and J 2 bases, with 9 bases left between them. This CDR3 region has 14 residues. CDR1 is SEHNR, CDR2 FQNEAQ, per germline (reference sequence). CDR3 coding DNA: TGTGCCAGCAGCTTAGAACCGACTCCCTACGAGCAGTACTTC. Its protein is CASSLEPTPYEQYF.

V and J are TRBV6-5 and TRBJ1-4, with TRBD1 identical over 9 bases. This CDR3 spans 14 amino acids. CDR1 MNHEY and CDR2 SVGAGI come from the germline V gene. The ends lost 6 bases at V and 5 bases at J; junction bases unmatched: 4. CDR3 loop: CASRAGTGNEKLFF. The CDR3 DNA follows: TGTGCCAGCAGGGCCGGGACAGGGAATGAAAAACTGTTTTTT.

J is TRBJ2-5 and V is TRBV2; weak D call: TRBD1 (6 bases). The CDR3 runs 13 residues. Between the trimmed V and J ends, which lost 5 bases and 5 bases, there was a span of 12 bases. Germline lookup yields CDR1 SNHLY and CDR2 FYNNEI. Here the CDR3 reads CASSQQGMETQYF. The CDR3 DNA sequence: TGTGCCAGCAGTCAACAGGGAATGGAGACCCAGTACTTC.

The chain joins TRBV5-1 to TRBJ1-4; possibly TRBD1 for D (5 bases). V was cut by 1 base and J by 3 bases, with 10 bases left in between. This CDR3 contains 15 residues. Germline V gene sequence: CDR1 SGHRS, CDR2 YFSETQ. The CDR3 DNA reads TGCGCCAGCAGCTTGCGGGGGGAAGCTAATGAAAAACTGTTTTTT. Translating gives CASSLRGEANEKLFF.